The subject of this entry is one T cell receptor beta chain. Its target is unknown. PCR was performed a second time for roughly 6 to 12 cycles using a sample-barcoded 5' primer and a J-beta primer mix. TCRdb reprocessed the 5' RACE reads with MiXCR, giving one entry per CDR3 protein. This table holds some 1 million distinct CDR3 sequences, over 35% found once. Trimming removed 5 bases from V and 4 bases from J, with 14 bases in between. This CDR3 is 14 amino acids long. CDR1 is MDHEN and CDR2 is SYDVKM in the germline V gene. The sample belongs to a study of blood T cells in healthy people across ages. General study points: Not knowing donor CMV status may have confounded expanded clonotype changes. The lack of PBMC sorting stopped any conclusive naive versus antigen-experienced comparison.

The sequence was obtained from a woman between 55 and 75 years old in good health. Sequencing was performed on blood. The chain uses TRBV28 and TRBJ1-1, with D tentatively TRBD1 (5 bases). The CDR3 DNA follows: TGTGCCAGCAGTCGCCGGGGGGTCCCCACTGAAGCTTTCTTT. This sequence encodes CASSRRGVPTEAFF.